The rows below give T cell receptor beta chains drawn from one sample of a study of blood T cell repertoires in COVID-19. TCRdb's copy holds only in-frame clones and misses some; the assay was immunoSEQ multiplex PCR. This table holds around 200,000 clones, 80% to 90% found once. Sequencing was done on a sample of peripheral blood. Source of these receptors: a man between 60 and 70 years old with acute or convalescent COVID-19. Each CDR3 is given with its conserved first and last residue. A D gene is named only where the DNA matches it firmly. Size values are once, few and many counts, or a class for expanded clones, and some rows have none.

TRBJ2-5 | TRBD1 | TRBV9 | few | CASSVKVPPGQGYQETQYF | TGTGCCAGCAGCGTAAAGGTGCCACCGGGACAGGGGTACCAAGAGACCCAGTACTTC
TRBJ1-1 | - | TRBV19 | - | CASSTGHSVNTEAFF | TGTGCCAGTAGTACTGGACACAGTGTGAACACTGAAGCTTTCTTT
TRBJ1-4 | - | TRBV2 | - | CASKSEARLFF | TGTGCCAGCAAGAGTGAGGCAAGACTGTTTTTT
TRBJ2-7 | TRBD2 | TRBV7-2 | - | CASSPQGLAGAEQYF | TGTGCCAGCAGCCCCCAGGGACTAGCGGGGGCGGAGCAGTACTTC
TRBJ2-2 | - | TRBV5-1 | - | CASREGYTGELFF | TGCGCCAGCCGCGAGGGATACACCGGGGAGCTGTTTTTT
TRBJ1-1 | - | TRBV6-1 | few | CASSEALRAEAFF | TGTGCCAGCAGTGAAGCGCTCAGGGCTGAAGCTTTCTTT
TRBJ1-5 | - | TRBV19 | - | CASSIEGNSNQPQHF | TGTGCCAGTAGTATTGAGGGAAACAGCAATCAGCCCCAGCATTTT
TRBJ2-1 | TRBD1 | TRBV4-1 | few | CASSQDLSGGGYNEQFF | TGCGCCAGCAGCCAAGATTTGTCAGGGGGCGGTTACAATGAGCAGTTCTTC
TRBJ2-7 | TRBD2 | TRBV19 | - | CASSTASAGSYEQYF | TGTGCCAGTAGTACGGCCTCAGCGGGGTCCTACGAGCAGTACTTC
TRBJ2-7 | TRBD1 | TRBV3-1/TRBV3-2 | once | CASSQGPGGQYEQYF | TGTGCCAGCAGCCAAGGGCCAGGGGGTCAGTACGAGCAGTACTTC
TRBJ1-5 | TRBD1 | TRBV5-1 | - | CASSLAGGDQPQHF | TGCGCCAGCAGCTTGGCAGGGGGCGATCAGCCCCAGCATTTT
TRBJ2-7 | - | TRBV6-4 | - | CASSDSWGREQYF | TGTGCCAGCAGTGACTCGTGGGGGCGCGAGCAGTACTTC
TRBJ1-2 | - | TRBV19 | once | CASSMNRPNYGYTF | TGTGCCAGTAGTATGAACAGACCTAACTATGGCTACACCTTC
TRBJ1-2 | - | TRBV28 | - | CASSDSGKGTAGDGYTF | TGTGCCAGCAGTGACTCAGGAAAAGGGACGGCGGGGGATGGCTACACCTTC
TRBJ1-5 | - | TRBV5-8 | - | CASSLGREKPQHF | TGTGCCAGCAGCTTGGGCAGGGAAAAGCCCCAGCATTTT
TRBJ1-4 | TRBD1 | TRBV24-1 | - | CASQGATNEKLFF | TGTGCCAGTCAGGGGGCAACTAATGAAAAACTGTTTTTT
TRBJ1-2 | - | TRBV20-1 | - | CSARGQAFYGYTF | TGCAGTGCTCGTGGGCAGGCGTTCTATGGCTACACCTTC
TRBJ1-2 | - | TRBV29-1 | - | CSVQGTDDGYTF | TGCAGCGTTCAGGGGACGGACGATGGCTACACCTTC
TRBJ2-7 | TRBD2 | TRBV19 | - | CASSIGTSGRPSSYEQYF | TGTGCCAGTAGTATAGGGACTAGCGGGAGGCCGAGCTCCTACGAGCAGTACTTC
TRBJ2-7 | TRBD1 | TRBV28 | - | CASRLQTGGLGEQYF | TGTGCCAGCAGACTACAGACAGGGGGCCTGGGGGAGCAGTACTTC
TRBJ2-7 | TRBD2 | TRBV5-8 | - | CASRRRLAGVGHVYEQYF | TGTGCCAGCAGGCGGAGGCTAGCGGGAGTAGGGCATGTATACGAGCAGTACTTC
TRBJ2-1 | TRBD1 | TRBV19 | - | CASSTDRGVEQFF | TGTGCCAGTAGTACCGACAGGGGGGTTGAGCAGTTCTTC
TRBJ1-5 | TRBD1 | TRBV28 | - | CASRPDRGNQPQHF | TGTGCCAGCAGACCCGACAGGGGTAATCAGCCCCAGCATTTT
TRBJ1-4 | - | TRBV6-6 | - | CASSYSESEKLFF | TGTGCCAGCAGTTACTCGGAGAGTGAAAAACTGTTTTTT
TRBJ2-7 | - | TRBV18 | - | CASSPTGLATYEQYF | TGTGCCAGCTCACCTACAGGGTTGGCCACCTACGAGCAGTACTTC
TRBJ2-1 | TRBD2 | TRBV19 | once | CASSIEGAGVPYNEQFF | TGTGCCAGTAGTATAGAAGGGGCGGGAGTACCCTACAATGAGCAGTTCTTC
TRBJ2-5 | - | TRBV27 | - | CASSFERELTFQETQYF | TGTGCCAGCAGTTTCGAACGGGAGCTTACTTTCCAAGAGACCCAGTACTTC
TRBJ1-2 | TRBD1 | TRBV3-1/TRBV3-2 | - | CASSQVRDRGSNYGYTF | TGTGCCAGCAGCCAAGTCCGGGACAGGGGGTCTAACTATGGCTACACCTTC
TRBJ1-2 | - | TRBV29-1 | - | CSADRNGGYTF | TGCAGCGCCGACAGGAATGGTGGCTACACCTTC
TRBJ1-4 | TRBD1 | TRBV15 | - | CATSGWDRLNLREKLFF | TGTGCCACCAGCGGATGGGACAGGCTCAACTTGCGGGAAAAACTGTTTTTT
TRBJ2-7 | - | TRBV28 | - | CASRTPGVSYEQYF | TGTGCCAGCAGAACTCCGGGGGTTTCCTACGAGCAGTACTTC
TRBJ2-7 | - | TRBV27 | - | CASSFRQRAYEQYF | TGTGCCAGCAGTTTTAGGCAGAGGGCCTACGAGCAGTACTTC
TRBJ2-7 | TRBD2 | TRBV29-1 | - | CSVGRLAGVDEQYF | TGCAGCGTTGGTAGACTAGCGGGAGTTGACGAGCAGTACTTC
TRBJ2-6 | - | TRBV3-1/TRBV3-2 | - | CASSQDYRGTGANVLTF | TGTGCCAGCAGCCAAGATTATCGGGGGACCGGGGCCAACGTCCTGACTTTC
TRBJ1-1 | - | TRBV30 | once | CAWSSVGGGTEAFF | TGTGCCTGGAGTTCCGTGGGGGGGGGAACTGAAGCTTTCTTT